This TCR beta chain was identified in a study of beta chain features in type 1 diabetes. Sequenced material consisted of expressed TCRB transcripts (all of the isolated RNA was reverse transcribed). The data were produced by immunoSEQ multiplex PCR, yet TCRdb's version contains in-frame clones alone and is incomplete. The sample lists roughly 610,000 clones; around 16% were seen once. Regarding the study as a whole: Highly expressing activated T cells could be over-counted with a cDNA template. Whether TCRB rearrangement is influenced by HLA type went unresolved here.

Purity exceeding 95% was reached by all sorted populations. From germline, CDR1 is MDHEN and CDR2 SYDVKM. The CDR3 runs 15 residues. V shed 6 bases and J shed 0 bases, with 12 bases lying between them. The sample holds a few counts of this clone. Its antigen remains unknown. This TCR was sampled from a man aged 18-30 years in good health. Sequenced: naive CD4+ T cells from blood. The chain employs TRBV28 and TRBJ1-3; D unclear. In DNA form, the CDR3 reads TGTGCCAGCAGCCTGCTGGCCCTCTCTGGAAACACCATATATTTT. It is translated as CASSLLALSGNTIYF.